The 10 T cell receptor beta chains below were found in one sample sequenced in a study of shared clonotypes between healthy human individuals (dated by TCRdb to the early 2020s). CD8 naive samples were CD45RO-negative cells positively selected for CCR7, giving a CD45RA+CCR7+ population that excluded TemRA cells. The receptor library was made with the immunoSEQ multiplex PCR assay. TCRdb retrieved this table from immuneACCESS and kept in-frame rearrangements only. Not all clones are present; in checked studies, unresolved V genes account for under half, and no reason is known for the remainder. This sample gives 600,000 or so clones in total; more than 95% of them show up just once. Approximately 0.3% of the sample belongs to the ten largest clones. Source material: naive CD8+ T cells sorted from blood. The cell subset or site label for this specimen denotes: CD45RA+CCR7+. The receptor source for this set is a man under 40 in good health.

The gene calls are TRBV29-1 and TRBJ2-7; D remains unclear. Trimming removed 2 bases from V and 2 bases from J, with 7 bases in between. The CDR3 runs 12 residues. Germline lookup yields CDR1 SQVTM and CDR2 ANQGSEA. CDR3 loop: CSVEPTAYEQYF. The CDR3, as DNA: TGCAGCGTTGAACCCACCGCCTACGAGCAGTACTTC.

The rearrangement uses TRBV29-1 and TRBJ2-1; D is unresolved. This CDR3 has 14 residues. V lost 4 bases to trimming and J lost 0 bases, with 10 bases between them. CDR1 is SQVTM, CDR2 ANQGSEA, per germline. The CDR3 spells CSVGRLSSYNEQFF. CDR3 bases: TGCAGCGTTGGCCGACTCAGCTCCTACAATGAGCAGTTCTTC.

J is TRBJ2-5 and V is TRBV4-3; D perhaps matches TRBD1 (6 bases). CDR3 length: 14 residues. The V end lost 1 base, the J end lost 5 bases, and 11 bases lay between the germline ends. Germline V CDR1 and CDR2: LGHNA, YSLEER. The chain's CDR3 is CASSQGRGVETQYF. DNA for the CDR3: TGCGCCAGCAGCCAAGGCAGGGGAGTGGAGACCCAGTACTTC.

The chain uses TRBV6-5 and TRBJ1-2; TRBD1 matches 9 bases. The J segment lost 8 bases and the V segment lost 6 bases, leaving 13 bases of the junction unmatched. From germline, CDR1 is MNHEY and CDR2 SVGAGI. CDR3 length equals 15 residues. This chain's CDR3 is CASRQTTGQGRGYTF. CDR3 DNA: TGTGCCAGCAGACAAACCACGGGACAGGGAAGAGGCTACACCTTC.

The rearrangement joins TRBV19 to TRBJ1-1; 9 nucleotides match TRBD1. V lost 3 bases, J lost 10 bases, and 6 bases stayed unmatched. There are 13 residues in the CDR3. Germline assignment: CDR1 LNHDA and CDR2 SQIVND (reference sequence). The CDR3 coding sequence is TGTGCCAGTAGTATGTGGACAGGGGACGGAGCTTTCTTT. Amino acid sequence: CASSMWTGDGAFF.

V and J are TRBV7-9 and TRBJ2-5, with 8 bases identical to TRBD1. Germline V gene sequence: CDR1 SEHNR, CDR2 FQNEAQ (reference sequence). V trimming: 5 bases; J trimming: 0 bases; junction bases outside the gene matches: 5. The CDR3 sequence is 15 residues long. The CDR3 nucleotides read TGTGCCAGCAGCCCCCGGGACAGGAACCAAGAGACCCAGTACTTC. Translated: CASSPRDRNQETQYF.

The chain is built from TRBV14 and TRBJ1-1, with 12 positions matching TRBD1. The germline CDR1 and CDR2 sequences are SGHDN and FVKESK. CDR3 length: 18 residues. Trimming took 4 bases from V and 0 from J; bases not matched to a gene: 9. The CDR3 nucleotides are TGTGCCAGCAGCCCGTTTACCGGGACAGGGGGCTTGAACACTGAAGCTTTCTTT. Its translation is CASSPFTGTGGLNTEAFF.

The chain combines TRBV7-2 with TRBJ1-2, with D perhaps matching TRBD1 (6 bases). The CDR3 is made up of 16 amino acids. The germline V and J ends were trimmed by 5 bases and 5 bases, with 21 bases remaining between them. CDR1 and CDR2 from the germline V gene are SGHTA and FQGNSA. This chain's CDR3 is CASSPDPGTPFYGYTF. The CDR3 DNA reads TGTGCCAGCAGCCCGGATCCGGGGACACCCTTTTATGGCTACACCTTC.

Concerning this clone: Other DNA sequences in the sample encode the same CDR3. V gene TRBV10-1 combines with J gene TRBJ2-3; tentatively, D is TRBD1 (5 bases). Germline CDR1 is WNHNN and CDR2 is SYGVQD (reference sequence). This CDR3 is 12 amino acids long. V dropped 3 bases and J dropped 4 bases, with 5 bases sitting between them. CDR3 residues: CASSEGADTQYF. DNA for the CDR3: TGCGCCAGCAGTGAAGGGGCAGATACGCAGTATTTT.

V gene TRBV5-4 combines with J gene TRBJ2-1; 11 bases map to TRBD2. The V gene end was trimmed by 3 bases and the J gene end by 15 bases; junction bases not matched to a gene: 8. Germline V gene data show CDR1 as SGHNT and CDR2 as YYREEE (reference sequence). This CDR3 is built from 13 residues. The CDR3 DNA sequence: TGTGCCAGCAGCTCGGGACTAGCGGATTCGCTGTTCTTC. Translated, it gives CASSSGLADSLFF.